The 15 T cell receptor beta chains presented below share a single source sample, sequenced in a study of radiation and T cells in renal cell carcinoma. The sample's time point: baseline pretreatment blood. Treatment here: 15 Gy SBRT to primary tumor, nephrectomy 4 weeks later. Using immunoSEQ multiplex PCR, the repertoire was profiled, and TCRdb retains in-frame clones only, with some absent. The table includes about 140,000 clones, less than 90% detected once. The specimen comprised blood, sampled from a patient whose treatment included radiotherapy and nephrectomy. These receptors originate from a woman in her fifties or sixties with renal cell carcinoma.

This chain joins TRBV4-1 and TRBJ2-2, with 7 bases matching TRBD1. Trimming took 5 bases from V and 7 from J; bases not matched to a gene: 13. Germline CDR1 MGHRA, CDR2 YSYEKL. This CDR3 has 16 residues. In DNA, the CDR3 is TGCGCCAGCAGCTCCTCGGGCAGGGGGAGAAACGGGGAGCTGTTTTTT. This codes for CASSSSGRGRNGELFF.

The chain links TRBV5-3 to TRBJ2-3; 7 nucleotides agree with TRBD1. TRBV5-3 is identified as an open reading frame with a role that is uncertain. The CDR3 sequence is 16 residues long. Germline trimming cut 1 base from V and 4 bases from J; bases unmatched to any gene: 9. The CDR3 bases are TGTGCCAGAAGCTTGAGACGTAGGGGGCTCCCAGATACGCAGTATTTT. The encoded protein is CARSLRRRGLPDTQYF.

This chain uses TRBV2 with TRBJ1-5; D is uncertain. Trimming shortened V by 5 bases and J by 0 bases, and 5 bases separated the two germline ends. Germline CDR1 and CDR2: SNHLY and FYNNEI. The CDR3 length is 13 residues. The CDR3 coding sequence is TGTGCCAGCAGTAGCGATAGCAATCAGCCCCAGCATTTT. Protein: CASSSDSNQPQHF.

The chain has TRBV7-9 and TRBJ1-1, with D perhaps matching TRBD1 (5 bases). The CDR3 spans 14 residues. Germline-derived CDR1 and CDR2 are SEHNR and FQNEAQ (reference sequence). V lost 6 bases, J lost 0 bases, and 11 bases lay in between. CDR3 loop: CASRDGGLNTEAFF. The DNA of the CDR3 is TGTGCCAGCAGGGATGGGGGGTTGAACACTGAAGCTTTCTTT.

This clone came up a few times. Here the CDR3 reads CASSLSYRGTYGYTF. The CDR3 DNA reads as TGTGCCAGCAGTTTATCGTACAGAGGAACCTATGGCTACACCTTC. J is TRBJ1-2 and V is TRBV27; no firm D call. The length of the CDR3 is 15 residues. Looked up from germline, CDR1 is MNHEY and CDR2 is SMNVEV (reference sequence). V shed 0 bases and J shed 4 bases, with 12 bases lying between them.

The genes are TRBV30 and TRBJ2-3, with TRBD1 identical over 7 bases. CDR1 GTSNPN and CDR2 SVGIG come from the germline V gene (reference sequence). CDR3 size: 16 residues. The V segment lost 1 base and the J segment 1 base; nucleotides outside the gene matches: 8. This CDR3 is CAWSGRGDSRTDTQYF. In nucleotides, the CDR3 is TGTGCCTGGAGTGGCAGAGGGGACAGTCGCACAGATACGCAGTATTTT.

The rearrangement links TRBV5-4 to TRBJ2-7; D tentatively reads TRBD1 or TRBD2 (7 bases each). The CDR3 extends over 15 amino acids. Trimming removed 0 bases from V and 3 bases from J, with 13 bases in between. Germline V lookup: CDR1 SGHNT, CDR2 YYREEE (reference sequence). The CDR3 bases are TGTGCCAGCAGCTTGGGACAGGGAGGGGTCTACGAGCAGTACTTC. It translates to CASSLGQGGVYEQYF. The variable domain in full, with the rest retrieved from reference TRBV5-4 and TRBJ2-7, is ETGVTQSPTHLIKTRGQQVTLRCSSQSGHNTVSWYQQALGQGPQFIFQYYREEENGRGNFPPRFSGLQFPNYSSELNVNALELDDSALYLCASSLGQGGVYEQYFGPGTRLTVT.

The J gene is TRBJ1-6, the V gene TRBV7-9, with a possible D match to TRBD1 (5 bases). The V and J ends lost 4 bases and 7 bases respectively, with 17 bases between them. Germline-derived CDR1 and CDR2 are SEHNR and FQNEAQ (reference sequence). This CDR3 has 16 residues. The DNA for the CDR3 is TGTGCCAGCAGCTGGGGGGAGGGTTTCTACAATTCACCCCTCCACTTT. This codes for CASSWGEGFYNSPLHF.

This chain uses TRBV5-3 with TRBJ2-1, with 9 bases lining up with TRBD2. TRBV5-3 is known as an ORF, though its function is uncertain. V dropped 5 bases and J dropped 10; count of bases not matched to a gene: 13. The CDR3 has 15 amino acids. CDR3: CARSYPVAGEWEQFF. For the CDR3, the DNA is TGTGCCAGAAGTTACCCGGTAGCGGGAGAATGGGAGCAGTTCTTC.

The chain recombines TRBV27 with TRBJ1-5; 10 bases are a match to TRBD1. The CDR3 is made up of 16 amino acids. Germline V gene sequence: CDR1 MNHEY, CDR2 SMNVEV (reference sequence). V lost 8 bases and J lost 2; bases outside the gene matches: 9. CDR3 region: CASSLRDRGGNQPQHF. CDR3 bases: TGTGCCAGCTCTTTGCGGGACAGGGGAGGCAATCAGCCCCAGCATTTT.

The V and J genes are TRBV27 and TRBJ2-7; a possible D gene is TRBD2 (5 bases). CDR3 length: 16 residues. CDR1 is MNHEY, CDR2 SMNVEV, per germline (reference sequence). Trimming took 3 bases from V and 0 from J, leaving 15 bases between them. The CDR3 spells CASSFLPRTLSYEQYF. DNA of the CDR3: TGTGCCAGCAGTTTTCTACCCCGGACTCTCTCCTACGAGCAGTACTTC.

This chain uses TRBV19 with TRBJ1-2; 12 nucleotides match TRBD1. The germline V gene encodes CDR1 LNHDA and CDR2 SQIVND (reference sequence). Trimming cost V 4 bases and J 2 bases; bases outside gene matches: 2. The CDR3 is made up of 15 amino acids. Here the CDR3 reads CASSKGQGANYGYTF. The CDR3 DNA follows: TGTGCCAGTAGTAAGGGACAGGGGGCAAACTATGGCTACACCTTC.

The gene calls are TRBV7-2 and TRBJ1-3; D not resolved. Germline V gene data show CDR1 as SGHTA and CDR2 as FQGNSA. CDR3 length equals 15 residues. Deletions cut 3 bases from V and 4 bases from J, with 13 bases between. The DNA for the CDR3 is TGTGCCAGCAGCTTCGGACCTGGCCTCGGAAACACCATATATTTT. It codes for CASSFGPGLGNTIYF.

The rearrangement links TRBV7-2 to TRBJ1-2, with D possibly matching TRBD1 (5 bases). The V end lost 1 base, the J end lost 6 bases, and 18 bases lay between the germline ends. The CDR3 is 16 residues long. Germline assignment: CDR1 SGHTA and CDR2 FQGNSA. The CDR3 DNA follows: TGTGCCAGCAGCTTAGGAGGGGACCCAAGAGGGGATGGCTACACCTTC. Translation: CASSLGGDPRGDGYTF. Variable domain in full (rest from reference TRBV7-2 and TRBJ1-2): GAGVSQSPSNKVTEKGKDVELRCDPISGHTALYWYRQSLGQGLEFLIYFQGNSAPDKSGLPSDRFSAERTGGSVSTLTIQRTQQEDSAVYLCASSLGGDPRGDGYTFGSGTRLTVV.

The J gene is TRBJ2-1, the V gene TRBV5-5; D gene unclear. This CDR3 contains 15 residues. Germline CDR1 and CDR2: SGHKS and YYEKEE (reference sequence). Trimming removed 0 bases from V and 5 bases from J, with 12 bases in between. The CDR3 sequence is CASSLGHRPDNEQFF. The CDR3 region has the DNA TGTGCCAGCAGCTTGGGGCATCGCCCCGACAATGAGCAGTTCTTC.